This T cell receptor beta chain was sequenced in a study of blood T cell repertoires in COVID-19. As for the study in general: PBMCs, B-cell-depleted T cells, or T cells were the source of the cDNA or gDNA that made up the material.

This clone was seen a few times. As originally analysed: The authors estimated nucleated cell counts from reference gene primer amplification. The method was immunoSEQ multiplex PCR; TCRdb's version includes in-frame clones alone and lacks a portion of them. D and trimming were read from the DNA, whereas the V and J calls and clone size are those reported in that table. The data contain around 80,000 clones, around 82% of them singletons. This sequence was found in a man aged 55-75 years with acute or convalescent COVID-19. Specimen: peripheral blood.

The CDR3 loop reads CASSGTGGIEQYF. The DNA of the CDR3 is TGTGCCAGCAGCGGGACAGGGGGTATCGAGCAGTACTTC. The chain carries TRBV14 and TRBJ2-7; TRBD1 matches 11 bases. Germline CDR1 is SGHDN and CDR2 is FVKESK. Unmatched junction bases numbered 3, after V lost 5 bases and J lost 6 bases. This CDR3 has 13 residues.